This T cell receptor (beta chain) was recorded in a study of cytomegalovirus exposure and HLA in healthy donors. Germline values: CDR1 SQVTM, CDR2 ANQGSEA. Trimming cost V 1 base and J 4 bases; bases outside gene matches: 11. The CDR3 has 17 residues. The PCR ran on 60 Vbeta and 13 Jbeta primers. Some clones are missing from TCRdb's copy, which holds only in-frame ones; the method was immunoSEQ multiplex PCR. Among about 90,000 clones listed, approximately 71% were seen once. Every donor was a healthy person donating bone marrow. The chain joins TRBV29-1 to TRBJ2-7; TRBD2 matches at 12 bases. The material sequenced was PBMCs. This clonotype was obtained from a woman between 18 and 29 years old in good health and CMV-seropositive. CDR3 sequence (DNA): TGCAGCGTTGAAGCGGCTTGGGGAACTAGCGGGAGGTACGAGCAGTACTTC. Protein product: CSVEAAWGTSGRYEQYF.